The text below deals with one T cell receptor (beta chain). No antigen is known for it. PCR involved 60 Vbeta and 13 Jbeta primers. Here immunoSEQ multiplex PCR was the method, and the copy in TCRdb shows in-frame clones only, minus some. The sample records about 160,000 clones, roughly 82% being singletons. CDR1 and CDR2 from the germline V gene are MDHEN and SYDVKM. The V and J ends lost 8 bases and 1 base respectively, with 11 bases between them. This CDR3 contains 13 residues. This sample was included in a study of cytomegalovirus exposure and HLA in healthy donors. Study information: Unique TCR beta sequences numbering over 100 million came from about 179 million T cells in an earlier analysis.

Findings and caveats of the study: Information on immune exposure was restricted to one variable (CMV serostatus). A later analysis showed TCR association rates differing by HLA locus, peaking at DRB1 and lowest at HLA-C.

Sequenced sample: PBMCs. The V call is TRBV28, the J call TRBJ1-1; no clear D. This clonotype was obtained from a middle-aged man in good health and CMV-seropositive. CDR3 region: CASLTYRNTEAFF. DNA of the CDR3: TGTGCCAGCCTAACTTACAGGAACACTGAAGCTTTCTTT. Using reference TRBV28 and TRBJ1-1 for the parts outside the CDR3, the full variable domain is DVKVTQSSRYLVKRTGEKVFLECVQDMDHENMFWYRQDPGLGLRLIYFSYDVKMKEKGDIPEGYSVSREKKERFSLILESASTNQTSMYLCASLTYRNTEAFFGQGTRLTVV.